This TCR beta chain was sequenced during a study of shared clonotypes between healthy human individuals. General study findings and limits: Generally, estimated richness proved larger in naive subsets than it did in memory subsets. Shared clonotypes across all four donors exceeded non-shared ones in generation probability.

Method: immunoSEQ multiplex PCR; TCRdb's copy keeps in-frame clones and lacks some. The sample has 2,100,000 or so clones, approximately 94% seen once. Those who donated were healthy HIV-negative adults, with no recent acute infections or vaccinations reported. Splitting of CD4+ cells produced CD45RA+ naive and CD45RA-negative memory subsets. About this clone itself: The target antigen is unknown.

The ends lost 4 bases at V and 4 bases at J; junction bases unmatched: 3. This CDR3 comprises 14 residues. Germline CDR1 is MGHRA and CDR2 is YSYEKL. Source material: naive CD4+ T cells sorted from blood. Subset described: CD45RA+ positively selected. This TCR came from a man aged 18 to 29 in good health. The rearrangement uses TRBV4-1 and TRBJ1-4, with TRBD1 matching over 7 bases. CDR3 region: CASSRGQSNEKLFF. The CDR3 DNA reads TGCGCCAGCAGCCGGGGACAGAGTAATGAAAAACTGTTTTTT.